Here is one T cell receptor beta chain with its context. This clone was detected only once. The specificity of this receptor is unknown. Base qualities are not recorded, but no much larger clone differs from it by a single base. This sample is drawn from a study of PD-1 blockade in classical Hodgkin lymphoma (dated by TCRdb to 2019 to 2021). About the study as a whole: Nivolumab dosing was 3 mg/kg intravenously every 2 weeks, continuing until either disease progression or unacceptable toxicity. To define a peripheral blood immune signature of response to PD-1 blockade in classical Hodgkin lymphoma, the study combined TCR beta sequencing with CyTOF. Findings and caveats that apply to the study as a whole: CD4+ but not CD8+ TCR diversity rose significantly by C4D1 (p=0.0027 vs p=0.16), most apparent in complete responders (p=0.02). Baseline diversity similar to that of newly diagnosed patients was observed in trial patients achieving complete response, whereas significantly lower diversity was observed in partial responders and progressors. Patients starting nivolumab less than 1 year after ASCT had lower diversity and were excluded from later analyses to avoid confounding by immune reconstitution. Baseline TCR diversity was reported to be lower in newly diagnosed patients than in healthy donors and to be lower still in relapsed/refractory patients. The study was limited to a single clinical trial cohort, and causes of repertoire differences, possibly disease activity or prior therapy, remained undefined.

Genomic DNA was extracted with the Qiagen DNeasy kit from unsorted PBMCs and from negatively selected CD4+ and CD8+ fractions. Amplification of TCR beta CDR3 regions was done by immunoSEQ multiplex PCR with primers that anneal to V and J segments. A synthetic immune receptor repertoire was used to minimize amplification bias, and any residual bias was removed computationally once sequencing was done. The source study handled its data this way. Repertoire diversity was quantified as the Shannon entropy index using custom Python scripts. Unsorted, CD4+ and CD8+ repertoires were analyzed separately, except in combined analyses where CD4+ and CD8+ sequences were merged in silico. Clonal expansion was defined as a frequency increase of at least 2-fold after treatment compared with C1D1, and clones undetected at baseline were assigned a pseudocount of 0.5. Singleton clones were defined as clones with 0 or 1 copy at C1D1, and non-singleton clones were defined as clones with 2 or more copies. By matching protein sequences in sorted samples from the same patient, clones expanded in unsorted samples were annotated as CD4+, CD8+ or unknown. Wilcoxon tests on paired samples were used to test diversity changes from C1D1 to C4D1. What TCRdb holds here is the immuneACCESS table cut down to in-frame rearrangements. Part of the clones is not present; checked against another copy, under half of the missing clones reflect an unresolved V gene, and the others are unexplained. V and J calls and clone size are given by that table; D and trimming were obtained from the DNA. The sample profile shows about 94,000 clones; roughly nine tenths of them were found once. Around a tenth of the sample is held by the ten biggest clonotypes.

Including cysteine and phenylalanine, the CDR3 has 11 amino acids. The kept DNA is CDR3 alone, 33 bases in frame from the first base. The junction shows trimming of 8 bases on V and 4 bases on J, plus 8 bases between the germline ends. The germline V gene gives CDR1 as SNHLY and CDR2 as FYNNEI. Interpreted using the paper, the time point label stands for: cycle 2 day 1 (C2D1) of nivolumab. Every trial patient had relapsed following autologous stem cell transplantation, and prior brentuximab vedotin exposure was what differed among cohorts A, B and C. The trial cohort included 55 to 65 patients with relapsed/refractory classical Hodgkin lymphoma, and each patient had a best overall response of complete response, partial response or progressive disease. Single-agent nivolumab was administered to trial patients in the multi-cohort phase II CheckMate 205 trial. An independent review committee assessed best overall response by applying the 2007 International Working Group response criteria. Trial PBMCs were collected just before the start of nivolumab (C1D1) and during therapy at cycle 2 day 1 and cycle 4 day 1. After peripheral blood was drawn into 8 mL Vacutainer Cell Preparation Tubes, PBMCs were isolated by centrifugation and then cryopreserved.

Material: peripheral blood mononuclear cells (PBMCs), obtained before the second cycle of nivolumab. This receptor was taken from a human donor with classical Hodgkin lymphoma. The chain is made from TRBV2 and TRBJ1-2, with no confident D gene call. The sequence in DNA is TGTGCCAGCGTAAGCCCCTATGGCTACACCTTC. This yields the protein CASVSPYGYTF.